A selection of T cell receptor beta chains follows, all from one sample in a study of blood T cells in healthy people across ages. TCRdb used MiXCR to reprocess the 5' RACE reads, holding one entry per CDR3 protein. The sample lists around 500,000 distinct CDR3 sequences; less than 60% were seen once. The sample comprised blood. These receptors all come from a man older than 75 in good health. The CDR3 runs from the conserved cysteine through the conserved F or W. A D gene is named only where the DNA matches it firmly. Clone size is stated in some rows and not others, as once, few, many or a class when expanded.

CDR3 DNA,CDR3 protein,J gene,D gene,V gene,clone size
TGCAGTGCTAGCCGGGACAGCGCCAAAAACATTCAGTACTTC,CSASRDSAKNIQYF,TRBJ2-4,TRBD1,TRBV20-1,.
TGCAGTGCTAGAGATCTCCTAGCGGGAAAGAGGACAGATACGCAGTATTTT,CSARDLLAGKRTDTQYF,TRBJ2-3,TRBD2,TRBV20-1,.
TGTGCCAGCAGTTTATCGAATAGAGGGGCCTCTGGGGCCAACGTCCTGACTTTC,CASSLSNRGASGANVLTF,TRBJ2-6,.,TRBV27,.
TGCAGCGTTGTTCTAGCGGGAAGTACAGATACGCAGTATTTT,CSVVLAGSTDTQYF,TRBJ2-3,TRBD2,TRBV29-1,few
TGTGCCAGCAGTACCACTAGCCCTCGCACCTACGAGCAGTACTTC,CASSTTSPRTYEQYF,TRBJ2-7,.,TRBV12-3/TRBV12-4,few
TGTGCCAGCAGCTTGGGGGAAGAGACCCAGTACTTC,CASSLGEETQYF,TRBJ2-5,.,TRBV7-2,many
TGTGCCAGCAGCCAAGAGCCCAACAGACAAGAGACCCAGTACTTC,CASSQEPNRQETQYF,TRBJ2-5,.,TRBV4-2,few
TGCAGTGCTCTTAAGAGCGGGATCACAGATACGCAGTATTTT,CSALKSGITDTQYF,TRBJ2-3,TRBD2,TRBV20-1,.
TGCGCCAGCAGCCACCTGGGACAGTTGAACACTGAAGCTTTCTTT,CASSHLGQLNTEAFF,TRBJ1-1,TRBD1,TRBV4-3,.
TGTGCCAGCACCCTGGGACAGACTAACACTGAAGCTTTCTTT,CASTLGQTNTEAFF,TRBJ1-1,TRBD1,TRBV6-2/TRBV6-3,.
TGTGCCAGCAGTTTAGGCGTAAGTTCGGACACTGAAGCTTTCTTT,CASSLGVSSDTEAFF,TRBJ1-1,.,TRBV12-3/TRBV12-4,few